This record looks at one TCR beta chain sequence and its context. Its antigen is not identified. In the original processing: Some 5x10^4 patient and more than 9x10^4 healthy donor TCRbeta sequences came from Tregs. Clones were read by immunoSEQ multiplex PCR, and TCRdb kept only the in-frame ones, dropping some. The V and J calls and the clone size are those of that table, but D and trimming were determined from the DNA. This sample yields some 25,000 clones, of which about 90% are seen a single time; 1.1% belongs to the top ten. Sorted regulatory T cells were CD4-positive, CD25-high and CD127-low or negative. The germline V gene has CDR1 MNHEY and CDR2 SMNVEV (reference sequence). V gave up 6 bases and J gave up 3 bases, with 11 bases separating them. The CDR3 sequence is 13 residues long. These data originate in a study of B cell selection in AIRE deficiency. Whole-study findings and limits: About 31% of healthy-donor shared Treg TCRbeta sequences appeared in patient Tconv cells. Tconv and Treg cells from AIRE-deficient patients resembled healthy donors in TCRBV usage, CDR3 length and diversity.

The clonotype comes from a human donor in good health. Material: CD4+CD25+ Tregs sorted from PBMCs. The J gene is TRBJ1-1, the V gene TRBV27; TRBD1 is a possible D gene (5 bases). The CDR3 coding sequence is TGTGCCAGCAGGCTACGGGGGGACACTGAAGCTTTCTTT. This codes for CASRLRGDTEAFF.